A single sample is the source of the 5 T cell receptor beta chains below, sequenced in a study of blood T cell repertoires in COVID-19. Clones were read by immunoSEQ multiplex PCR, and TCRdb kept only the in-frame ones, dropping some. This sample has around 300,000 clones, with 80% to 90% found just once. Sequencing used peripheral blood. The receptors were sampled from a woman aged 25 to 45 with active or convalescent COVID-19.

V usage is TRBV18 and J usage is TRBJ2-5, with D perhaps matching TRBD2 (7 bases). The CDR3 totals 17 residues. Trimming took off 3 bases at V and 1 base at J, with 18 bases between the two ends. Germline loops: CDR1 KGHSH, CDR2 LQKENI. The CDR3 nucleotides read TGTGCCAGCTCACCCCAAGGTGGGGGGGCAAGCCAAGAGACCCAGTACTTC. Translation gives CASSPQGGGASQETQYF.

The chain employs TRBV27 and TRBJ1-4; TRBD1 agrees at 8 bases. The germline gives CDR1 MNHEY, CDR2 SMNVEV (reference sequence). J gave up 5 bases and V 6 bases, and 5 bases lay outside the gene matches. CDR3 size: 14 residues. The CDR3 DNA reads as TGTGCCAGCAGGAGACAGGGGATGAATGAAAAACTGTTTTTT. It codes for CASRRQGMNEKLFF.

The gene calls are TRBV6-1 and TRBJ2-3, with TRBD2 as a possible D gene (6 bases). Germline V lookup: CDR1 MNHNS, CDR2 SASEGT. The V gene lost 3 bases and the J gene lost 0 bases, with 25 bases spanning the gap. CDR3 length: 20 amino acids. The chain's CDR3 is CASSDPHPGRGRSSTDTQYF. The CDR3 DNA reads TGTGCCAGCAGTGATCCTCATCCCGGCCGGGGGAGGAGTAGCACAGATACGCAGTATTTT.

V usage is TRBV4-3 and J usage is TRBJ2-1; D remains unclear. This CDR3 is 15 amino acids long. Trimming stripped 0 bases from V and 4 bases from J, with 10 bases between. Germline loops: CDR1 LGHNA, CDR2 YSLEER. In DNA form, the CDR3 reads TGCGCCAGCAGCCAAGACGGTTCCGGTTACAATGAGCAGTTCTTC. It is translated as CASSQDGSGYNEQFF.

V gene TRBV27 combines with J gene TRBJ1-1; TRBD1 is a possible D gene (5 bases). Germline V CDR1 and CDR2: MNHEY, SMNVEV (reference sequence). V was shortened by 4 bases and J by 2 bases, with 8 bases between the two germline ends. The CDR3 runs to 13 residues. In DNA form, the CDR3 reads TGTGCCAGCAGTTGGCAGGGTAACACTGAAGCTTTCTTT. Translating it yields CASSWQGNTEAFF.